The 20 T cell receptor beta chains listed next were all sequenced from one sample in a study of cytomegalovirus exposure and HLA in healthy donors. The primer mix had 60 Vbeta and 13 Jbeta primers. Clones were read by immunoSEQ multiplex PCR, and TCRdb kept only the in-frame ones, dropping some. The data contain 90,000 to 120,000 clones, 55% to 75% of them singletons. Sequencing was done on a sample of PBMCs. These receptors originate from a man under 40 in good health and CMV-seropositive.

On this clone: This sample includes further DNA sequences coding for the same CDR3. The rearrangement links TRBV5-1 to TRBJ2-3, with TRBD2 identical over 8 bases. V lost 0 bases and J lost 5; bases outside the gene matches: 2. Per the germline V gene, CDR1 is SGHRS and CDR2 is YFSETQ. The CDR3 contains 14 residues. CDR3 nucleotides: TGCGCCAGCAGCTTGGGAAGCGGGGGAGATACGCAGTATTTT. Translation: CASSLGSGGDTQYF. Full variable domain (missing parts from reference TRBV5-1 and TRBJ2-3): KAGVTQTPRYLIKTRGQQVTLSCSPISGHRSVSWYQQTPGQGLQFLFEYFSETQRNKGNFPGRFSGRQFSNSRSEMNVSTLELGDSALYLCASSLGSGGDTQYFGPGTRLTVL.

V gene TRBV19 combines with J gene TRBJ1-5, with unresolved D. V lost 2 bases and J lost 6, with 5 bases in between. Looked up from germline, CDR1 is LNHDA and CDR2 is SQIVND (reference sequence). The CDR3 is 12 residues long. The CDR3 DNA follows: TGTGCCAGTAGTATATATTCTCAGCCCCAGCATTTT. Amino acids: CASSIYSQPQHF.

The chain uses TRBV6-5 and TRBJ2-1; TRBD2 agrees at 9 bases. This CDR3 spans 13 amino acids. Germline V gives CDR1 MNHEY, CDR2 SVGAGI. J gave up 4 bases and V 7 bases, and 2 bases lay outside the gene matches. Written as DNA, the CDR3 is TGTGCCAGCAAAACTAGCGGGTACAATGAGCAGTTCTTC. Translating gives CASKTSGYNEQFF.

For the CDR3, the DNA is TGTGCCAGCAGTGAACCGGGGGGGTCCTACAATGAGCAGTTCTTC. This gives the protein CASSEPGGSYNEQFF. V is TRBV25-1 and J is TRBJ2-1; 8 bases align to TRBD2. This CDR3 has 15 amino acids. The germline V gene encodes CDR1 MGHDK and CDR2 SYGVNS. V shed 2 bases, J shed 1 base, and the junction held 1 base outside the gene matches.

The V and J genes are TRBV27 and TRBJ2-5; 11 bases are shared with TRBD1. The J call may be in error: the DNA end matches TRBJ2-7 better. Germline CDR1 is MNHEY and CDR2 is SMNVEV (reference sequence). This CDR3 is 15 amino acids long. The CDR3 protein is CASSLKGTGGYEQYF. The CDR3 region has the DNA TGTGCCAGCAGTCTAAAGGGGACAGGGGGCTACGAGCAGTACTTC.

The CDR3 loop is CASSLGDTHNEQFF. DNA of the CDR3: TGCGCCAGCAGCTTGGGGGACACACACAATGAGCAGTTCTTC. This sequence joins TRBV5-1 and TRBJ2-1; possibly TRBD1 for D (6 bases). Germline values: CDR1 SGHRS, CDR2 YFSETQ. The ends were cut back, 0 bases at V and 5 bases at J, with 9 bases in the middle. This CDR3 is built from 14 residues.

V gene TRBV5-1 combines with J gene TRBJ2-1; the D gene is possibly TRBD1 (6 bases). The CDR3 spans 14 residues. Germline loops: CDR1 SGHRS, CDR2 YFSETQ. Between the trimmed V and J ends, which lost 1 base and 7 bases, there was a span of 12 bases. The CDR3 is CASSLSTGVNEQFF. The CDR3, as DNA: TGCGCCAGCAGCTTGTCGACAGGTGTAAATGAGCAGTTCTTC.

This clone was seen more than once but under ten times. This chain uses TRBV5-1 with TRBJ2-1; 11 nucleotides line up with TRBD2. The CDR3 has 15 residues. V shed 0 bases, J shed 7 bases, and the junction held 3 bases outside the gene matches. Germline lookup yields CDR1 SGHRS and CDR2 YFSETQ. As DNA, the CDR3 is TGCGCCAGCAGCTTGGTTTCTAGCGGGGGGAATGAGCAGTTCTTC. Translated: CASSLVSSGGNEQFF.

This chain uses TRBV7-9 with TRBJ2-3, with TRBD1 matching over 7 bases. The junction had 3 bases not matched to a gene; V was cut back by 5 bases and J by 4 bases. Germline lookup yields CDR1 SEHNR and CDR2 FQNEAQ (reference sequence). The CDR3 covers 13 residues. This CDR3 is CASSIQGADTQYF. The CDR3 DNA reads TGTGCCAGCAGCATTCAGGGGGCAGATACGCAGTATTTT.

The rearrangement uses TRBV29-1 and TRBJ1-2; tentatively, D is TRBD1 (6 bases). Trimming left V 7 bases short and J 2 bases short, with 14 bases between. Looked up from germline, CDR1 is SQVTM and CDR2 is ANQGSEA. The CDR3 has 13 residues. CDR3 sequence: CSALAGVNYGYTF. CDR3 bases: TGCAGCGCCTTGGCAGGGGTCAACTATGGCTACACCTTC.

Only a few counts were recorded for this clone. The rearrangement uses TRBV7-2 and TRBJ1-6; D unresolved. This CDR3 is built from 13 residues. V lost 0 bases to trimming and J lost 7 bases, with 4 bases between them. Germline V gene sequence: CDR1 SGHTA, CDR2 FQGNSA. The DNA for the CDR3 is TGTGCCAGCAGCTTAGCCCTAAATTCACCCCTCCACTTT. Its translation: CASSLALNSPLHF.

Here the CDR3 reads CASSSISGANTGELFF. The CDR3 bases are TGTGCCAGCAGCTCGATTAGCGGGGCGAACACCGGGGAGCTGTTTTTT. This sequence joins TRBV5-4 and TRBJ2-2; 8 nucleotides match TRBD2. Germline CDR1 is SGHNT and CDR2 is YYREEE (reference sequence). V trimming: 3 bases; J trimming: 0 bases; junction bases outside the gene matches: 4. The CDR3 spans 16 residues.

Concerning this clone: In the same sample, other DNA sequences code for this CDR3. The rearrangement uses TRBV5-1 and TRBJ1-1; unclear D gene. Germline CDR1 is SGHRS and CDR2 is YFSETQ. The CDR3 length is 14 residues. The ends were cut back, 0 bases at V and 1 base at J, with 7 bases in the middle. This chain's CDR3 is CASSLGPENTEAFF. The CDR3 nucleotides are TGCGCCAGCAGCTTGGGGCCTGAGAACACTGAAGCTTTCTTT. Drawing the rest from reference TRBV5-1 and TRBJ1-1, the complete variable domain is KAGVTQTPRYLIKTRGQQVTLSCSPISGHRSVSWYQQTPGQGLQFLFEYFSETQRNKGNFPGRFSGRQFSNSRSEMNVSTLELGDSALYLCASSLGPENTEAFFGQGTRLTVV.

The V call is TRBV19, the J call TRBJ1-1; the D gene is possibly TRBD1 (6 bases). The germline gives CDR1 LNHDA, CDR2 SQIVND (reference sequence). V was clipped by 3 bases and J by 8 bases, with 13 bases between them. The CDR3 spans 13 residues. The CDR3 DNA reads as TGTGCCAGTAGTATCAATGGGGGACAAGAAGCTTTCTTT. Protein product: CASSINGGQEAFF. The full variable domain, with the rest looked up from reference TRBV19 and TRBJ1-1, is DGGITQSPKYLFRKEGQNVTLSCEQNLNHDAMYWYRQDPGQGLRLIYYSQIVNDFQKGDIAEGYSVSREKKESFPLTVTSAQKNPTAFYLCASSINGGQEAFFGQGTRLTVV.

This chain uses TRBV19 with TRBJ2-7, with D tentatively TRBD1 (6 bases). Germline CDR1 is LNHDA and CDR2 is SQIVND (reference sequence). With 5 bases removed from V and 2 bases from J, the gap between germline ends came to 19 bases. CDR3 length equals 16 residues. CDR3 DNA sequence: TGTGCCAGTAGTGGTGCAGGGGTTGAATGGACCTACGAGCAGTACTTC. It is translated as CASSGAGVEWTYEQYF.

Details on this clone: One junction end does not reproduce the germline sequence, and a read error may be involved. The chain recombines TRBV14 with TRBJ1-3; no firm D call. The germline gives CDR1 SGHDN, CDR2 FVKESK. The CDR3 consists of 12 residues. The DNA for the CDR3 is TGTGCCAGCAGCCAAGGGGCGCTAGCCCTGGGTTTT. It encodes CASSQGALALGF.

The rearrangement links TRBV30 to TRBJ1-2; D not certain. V shed 4 bases and J shed 8 bases, with 11 bases lying between them. The CDR3 extends over 11 amino acids. Germline V gene lookup returns CDR1 GTSNPN and CDR2 SVGIG (reference sequence). The CDR3 is CAWTLSGGYTF. The CDR3 coding sequence is TGTGCCTGGACCTTGTCGGGGGGCTACACCTTC.

V is TRBV10-3 and J is TRBJ2-2, with 7 bases lining up with TRBD1. The V and J ends lost 11 bases and 1 base, in that order; junction bases with no gene match: 10. The CDR3 sequence is 15 residues long. The germline V gene encodes CDR1 ENHRY and CDR2 SYGVKD. The CDR3 DNA reads as TGTGCCTCCAACCCGGGACAGCGGAACACCGGGGAGCTGTTTTTT. This sequence encodes CASNPGQRNTGELFF.

Only a few counts were recorded for this clone. The chain employs TRBV4-1 and TRBJ1-2, with 11 bases identical to TRBD1. Germline V gives CDR1 MGHRA, CDR2 YSYEKL. The CDR3 is 15 amino acids. J was trimmed by 4 bases and V by 5 bases; bases with no gene match: 6. The DNA for the CDR3 is TGCGCCAGCAGCACTGGGACAGGGGGACCCTATGGCTACACCTTC. Its protein is CASSTGTGGPYGYTF.

The chain carries TRBV7-9 and TRBJ1-2; 10 bases are a match to TRBD1. This CDR3 has 14 residues. Germline values: CDR1 SEHNR, CDR2 FQNEAQ (reference sequence). Germline trimming cut 5 bases from V and 5 bases from J; bases unmatched to any gene: 5. The CDR3: CASSPGQGVYGYTF. CDR3 bases: TGTGCCAGCAGCCCCGGACAGGGGGTATATGGCTACACCTTC.